This T cell receptor (beta chain) comes out of a study of T cell responses to AZD1222 COVID-19 vaccine. Study observations and caveats: Regions 160-218 and 743-854 dominated among vaccine-associated CD4 TCRs spanning spike. At baseline, just a handful of AZD1222 recipients tested seropositive. With two AZD1222 doses given, Spike-specific TCR breadth and depth both rose.

This CDR3 comprises 16 residues. J lost 7 bases, V lost 6 bases, and 10 bases had no gene match. Germline V CDR1 and CDR2: LNHDA, SQIVND (reference sequence). Comments on this clone: Its antigen is unidentified.

Only in-frame clones appear in the TCRdb table, and some are missing; sequencing was by immunoSEQ multiplex PCR. The sample contains roughly 170,000 clones, approximately 94% of which appear only once. Second doses that came at about 4 or about 12 weeks were put together. The J gene is TRBJ1-6, the V gene TRBV19, with 9 bases fitting TRBD1. The sequence was obtained from an adult who received the AZD1222 COVID-19 vaccine. The material sequenced was peripheral blood, taken 28 days after the second AZD1222 dose. CDR3: CASSYNGQGMNSPLHF. The CDR3 region has the DNA TGTGCCAGTAGCTACAACGGACAGGGGATGAATTCACCCCTCCACTTT.